Shown below are 32 T cell receptor beta chains from a single sample sequenced in a study of beta chain features in type 1 diabetes. Findings of the study overall: Across all four CD4+ subsets, people with type 1 diabetes showed modestly shorter TCRB CDR3s.

No antigen has been assigned to these receptors. Every isolated RNA sample was fully reverse transcribed, so sequencing captured expressed TCRB transcripts. Using immunoSEQ multiplex PCR, the repertoire was profiled, and TCRdb retains in-frame clones only, with some absent. The data contain around 160,000 clones, about 9% of them singletons. Material: central memory CD4+ T cells from blood. These receptors all stem from a woman in her thirties with type 1 diabetes.

The chain combines TRBV5-4 with TRBJ2-1, with D tentatively TRBD1 (5 bases). The germline CDR1 and CDR2 sequences are SGHNT and YYREEE (reference sequence). The CDR3 is made up of 11 amino acids. Trimming removed 7 bases from V and 6 bases from J, with 8 bases in between. Here the CDR3 DNA reads TGTGCCAGCCAAGGGGCCAATGAGCAGTTCTTC. As protein: CASQGANEQFF.

The chain links TRBV7-9 to TRBJ2-1, with 7 bases that match TRBD2. This CDR3 is 13 amino acids long. V was clipped by 3 bases and J by 11 bases; unmatched bases: 7. The germline V gene encodes CDR1 SEHNR and CDR2 FQNEAQ (reference sequence). The CDR3: CASSLAAGSQQFF. Written as DNA, the CDR3 is TGTGCCAGCAGCTTGGCAGCGGGAAGCCAGCAGTTCTTC.

The chain joins TRBV2 to TRBJ2-2, with D perhaps TRBD2 (5 bases). The CDR3 consists of 12 residues. Trimming took 7 bases from V and 7 from J, leaving 10 bases between them. The germline CDR1 and CDR2 sequences are SNHLY and FYNNEI. CDR3 sequence reads: CASMMEVGELFF. Here the CDR3 DNA reads TGTGCCAGCATGATGGAGGTCGGGGAGCTGTTTTTT.

CDR3 loop: CASSDGSRERSTDTQYF. CDR3 nucleotides: TGTGCCAGCAGCGATGGGAGTAGGGAGAGGAGCACAGATACGCAGTATTTT. The gene calls are TRBV21-1 and TRBJ2-3; the table's TRBD2 call for D was not verified on the DNA. TRBV21-1 is a known pseudogene. The CDR3 totals 17 residues.

CDR3 coding DNA: TGTGCCAGCAGCTTAAACCGGCGGGATACGCAGTATTTT. Translation gives CASSLNRRDTQYF. The V call is TRBV7-3, the J call TRBJ2-3; D call uncertain. V lost 1 base and J 6 bases, leaving 8 bases between the germline ends. The germline gives CDR1 SGHTA, CDR2 FQGTGA. The CDR3 length is 13 residues.

The J gene is TRBJ2-5, the V gene TRBV18; D uncertain. Looked up from germline, CDR1 is KGHSH and CDR2 is LQKENI. This CDR3 comprises 16 residues. The V gene lost 3 bases and the J gene lost 5 bases, with 19 bases spanning the gap. CDR3 region: CASSPLSETIGETQYF. The CDR3 bases are TGTGCCAGCTCACCGCTATCGGAAACCATCGGGGAGACCCAGTACTTC.

This clone has a handful of counts. J is TRBJ2-5 and V is TRBV15, with 8 bases fitting TRBD1. CDR1 LNHNV and CDR2 YYDKDF come from the germline V gene (reference sequence). The CDR3 contains 15 residues. V gave up 3 bases and J gave up 5 bases; unmatched junction bases: 8. The CDR3 bases are TGTGCCACCAGCAGCCCTCAGGGGGCGGGGGAGACCCAGTACTTC. Translated, it gives CATSSPQGAGETQYF.

CDR3 amino acids: CSARQGEGYGYTF. CDR3 coding DNA: TGCAGCGCCAGACAGGGGGAGGGCTATGGCTACACCTTC. V gene TRBV29-1 combines with J gene TRBJ1-2, with 9 bases aligning to TRBD1. The CDR3 covers 13 residues. The germline V gene encodes CDR1 SQVTM and CDR2 ANQGSEA. The junction had 7 bases not matched to a gene; V was cut back by 7 bases and J by 4 bases.

The chain uses TRBV7-9 and TRBJ2-1, with 7 positions matching TRBD2. Germline values: CDR1 SEHNR, CDR2 FQNEAQ (reference sequence). The CDR3 extends over 14 amino acids. The V segment lost 3 bases and the J segment 6 bases; nucleotides outside the gene matches: 5. In DNA, the CDR3 is TGTGCCAGCAGCTTCTTGACTAGCAGCAATGAGCAGTTCTTC. Protein sequence: CASSFLTSSNEQFF.

This clone appeared a few times. The chain recombines TRBV25-1 with TRBJ2-5, with 8 bases lining up with TRBD2. CDR3 size: 13 residues. Germline V gene sequence: CDR1 MGHDK, CDR2 SYGVNS. V dropped 6 bases and J dropped 3; count of bases not matched to a gene: 3. The CDR3 spells CASSLAGKETQYF. CDR3 nucleotide sequence: TGTGCCAGCAGCTTAGCGGGAAAAGAGACCCAGTACTTC.

The V call is TRBV18, the J call TRBJ2-1, with D possibly being TRBD2 (6 bases). The CDR3 length is 13 residues. Germline V gene sequence: CDR1 KGHSH, CDR2 LQKENI. V was shortened by 4 bases and J by 4 bases, with 8 bases between the two germline ends. The CDR3 protein is CASSLGLYNEQFF. CDR3 in DNA: TGTGCCAGCTCACTGGGACTTTACAATGAGCAGTTCTTC. The full variable domain, in which reference TRBV18 and TRBJ2-1 provide the parts outside the CDR3, is NAGVMQNPRHLVRRRGQEARLRCSPMKGHSHVYWYRQLPEEGLKFMVYLQKENIIDESGMPKERFSAEFPKEGPSILRIQQVVRGDSAAYFCASSLGLYNEQFFGPGTRLTVL.

The rearrangement joins TRBV5-1 to TRBJ2-1; 9 nucleotides line up with TRBD1. V lost 4 bases and J lost 7; bases outside the gene matches: 9. Germline V gene lookup returns CDR1 SGHRS and CDR2 YFSETQ. The CDR3 has 15 amino acids. CDR3 region: CASSDPGQGGNEQFF. CDR3 nucleotides: TGCGCCAGCAGCGACCCGGGACAGGGTGGGAATGAGCAGTTCTTC.

The chain employs TRBV2 and TRBJ2-1, with 9 positions matching TRBD2. Germline V lookup: CDR1 SNHLY, CDR2 FYNNEI. CDR3 length: 16 residues. Trimming took 1 base from V and 6 from J; bases not matched to a gene: 7. CDR3 DNA sequence: TGTGCCAGCAGTGAAGTCCGGCGGGAGGGCCGCAATGAGCAGTTCTTC. It is translated as CASSEVRREGRNEQFF.

In this sample, this clone turned up a few times. V usage is TRBV4-1 and J usage is TRBJ1-1; D call uncertain. This CDR3 spans 15 amino acids. The germline gives CDR1 MGHRA, CDR2 YSYEKL. Trimming took 0 bases from V and 0 from J, leaving 8 bases between them. CDR3 nucleotides: TGCGCCAGCAGCCAAGAGGCGGTCGTGAACACTGAAGCTTTCTTT. It specifies CASSQEAVVNTEAFF.

Of note for this clone: This same CDR3 is encoded by further DNA sequences in the sample. The chain couples TRBV18 to TRBJ2-1, with D maybe TRBD1 (5 bases). This CDR3 spans 13 amino acids. CDR1 is KGHSH, CDR2 LQKENI, per germline. The V and J ends lost 2 bases and 6 bases respectively, with 8 bases between them. CDR3 DNA: TGTGCCAGCTCACCAGGACACGGCAATGAGCAGTTCTTC. Its protein product is CASSPGHGNEQFF.

This clone was seen only a few times. This chain joins TRBV29-1 and TRBJ1-2, with no clear D. Trimming stripped 1 base from V and 4 bases from J, with 7 bases between. CDR1 and CDR2 (germline): SQVTM, ANQGSEA. The length of the CDR3 is 12 residues. CDR3 amino acids: CSVEGGGYGYTF. For the CDR3, the DNA is TGCAGCGTTGAAGGGGGAGGCTATGGCTACACCTTC.

The table lists this clone with a few counts. The chain couples TRBV28 to TRBJ1-1, with a possible D match to TRBD1 (5 bases). Trimming removed 1 base at V and 4 bases at J, with 13 bases between. Germline loops: CDR1 MDHEN, CDR2 SYDVKM. This CDR3 region has 15 residues. CDR3 sequence (DNA): TGTGCCAGCAGTTTATTTGACAGCCCCAGCACTGAAGCTTTCTTT. Its protein product is CASSLFDSPSTEAFF.

This clone was seen only a few times. The gene calls are TRBV15 and TRBJ1-1; D is ambiguous. Germline CDR1 LNHNV, CDR2 YYDKDF (reference sequence). The CDR3 consists of 15 residues. Trimming stripped 5 bases from V and 5 bases from J, with 18 bases between. CDR3: CATSPRLDGSTEAFF. DNA for the CDR3: TGTGCCACCAGCCCACGGCTGGACGGGAGTACTGAAGCTTTCTTT. Combining the CDR3 with reference TRBV15 and TRBJ1-1 gives the whole variable domain DAMVIQNPRYQVTQFGKPVTLSCSQTLNHNVMYWYQQKSSQAPKLLFHYYDKDFNNEADTPDNFQSRRPNTSFCFLDIRSPGLGDTAMYLCATSPRLDGSTEAFFGQGTRLTVV.

This clone was counted between two and nine times. The rearrangement uses TRBV9 and TRBJ1-1; a possible D gene is TRBD1 (6 bases). The CDR3 has 16 amino acids. CDR1 is SGDLS and CDR2 is YYNGEE in the germline V gene. Trimming cost V 6 bases and J 0 bases, with 18 bases left between them. CDR3: CASTSYTQGMNTEAFF. The CDR3 DNA follows: TGTGCCAGCACCAGTTACACACAGGGAATGAACACTGAAGCTTTCTTT.

This clone has only a few counts. J is TRBJ1-2 and V is TRBV15, with D unresolved. The CDR3 is 13 residues long. V was shortened by 0 bases and J by 8 bases, with 10 bases between the two germline ends. Germline lookup yields CDR1 LNHNV and CDR2 YYDKDF (reference sequence). CDR3 residues: CATSRDLGLGYTF. CDR3 nucleotides: TGTGCCACCAGCAGAGATCTCGGGTTGGGCTACACCTTC.

The chain carries TRBV5-4 and TRBJ1-1; tentatively, D is TRBD1 (5 bases). Germline CDR1 SGHNT, CDR2 YYREEE (reference sequence). This CDR3 spans 15 amino acids. Trimming left V 5 bases short and J 3 bases short, with 17 bases between. The CDR3 sequence is CASSPNWGLDTEAFF. CDR3 bases: TGTGCCAGCAGTCCCAATTGGGGCTTGGACACTGAAGCTTTCTTT.

This chain joins TRBV4-2 and TRBJ2-1; 8 bases map to TRBD2. Germline values: CDR1 LGHNA, CDR2 YNFKEQ. V shed 1 base and J 9 bases; nucleotides not matched to a gene: 14. This CDR3 has 17 residues. The CDR3 loop reads CASSQVLGSGRAREQFF. The CDR3, as DNA: TGTGCCAGCAGCCAAGTTTTGGGGAGCGGGAGAGCTCGTGAGCAGTTCTTC.

Details on this clone: The same CDR3 is also encoded by other DNA sequences in this sample. The genes are TRBV5-1 and TRBJ1-1; D uncertain. This CDR3 has 14 amino acids. V dropped 0 bases and J dropped 1 base, with 7 bases sitting between them. Germline V gene data show CDR1 as SGHRS and CDR2 as YFSETQ. The CDR3 is CASSLERGNTEAFF. CDR3 in DNA: TGCGCCAGCAGCTTGGAGCGGGGGAACACTGAAGCTTTCTTT.

This clone was seen a few times. At one end, the junction sequence differs from germline, possibly due to a read error. The chain is built from TRBV9 and TRBJ2-5, with TRBD2 matching over 10 bases. Germline V gives CDR1 SGDLS, CDR2 YYNGEE. The CDR3 runs to 16 residues. The CDR3 reads CARSEASGRGQETQYF. The CDR3 coding sequence is TGTGCCAGAAGCGAGGCTAGCGGGAGAGGACAAGAGACCCAGTACTTC.

This clone was seen only a few times. The chain combines TRBV28 with TRBJ2-3; 7 nucleotides align to TRBD2. V was pared by 4 bases and J by 6 bases, with 7 bases of the junction left unmatched. CDR3 length equals 14 residues. CDR1 and CDR2 from the germline V gene are MDHEN and SYDVKM. The CDR3 DNA sequence: TGTGCCAGCAGTTCCGCTCGGGAGGCCGATACGCAGTATTTT. Its protein is CASSSAREADTQYF.

This clone was counted only a few times. The V and J genes are TRBV4-2 and TRBJ2-1; TRBD2 matches at 10 bases. Germline lookup yields CDR1 LGHNA and CDR2 YNFKEQ. The junction had 9 bases not matched to a gene; V was cut back by 0 bases and J by 10 bases. The CDR3 length is 16 residues. The CDR3 nucleotides read TGTGCCAGCAGCCAAGATAAAGCGGGAGGGAGGAACGAGCAGTTCTTC. It codes for CASSQDKAGGRNEQFF.

This clone was detected ten times or more. The chain carries TRBV19 and TRBJ2-7; D call uncertain. Trimming cost V 3 bases and J 5 bases, with 17 bases left between them. This CDR3 region has 15 residues. From germline, CDR1 is LNHDA and CDR2 SQIVND (reference sequence). CDR3 DNA sequence: TGTGCCAGTAGTATCCCCAATCGAGGTCGGGACGAGCAGTACTTC. Encoded protein: CASSIPNRGRDEQYF.

CDR3 sequence reads: CASSVGTGQGSATDTQYF. The CDR3 DNA follows: TGTGCCAGCAGCGTAGGGACAGGGCAGGGGTCGGCAACAGATACGCAGTATTTT. The gene calls are TRBV9 and TRBJ2-3; 8 bases match TRBD1. This CDR3 contains 18 residues. Germline V lookup: CDR1 SGDLS, CDR2 YYNGEE. J gave up 3 bases and V 0 bases, and 12 bases lay outside the gene matches.

The CDR3 sequence is CASSYGNLAGDTQYF. CDR3 nucleotides: TGTGCCAGCAGTTACGGGAATCTAGCGGGAGATACGCAGTATTTT. This chain joins TRBV6-5 and TRBJ2-3; TRBD2 matches 8 bases. CDR1 MNHEY and CDR2 SVGAGI come from the germline V gene. The CDR3 spans 15 residues. Unmatched junction bases numbered 6, after V lost 2 bases and J lost 5 bases.

A few counts support this clone. The rearrangement uses TRBV18 and TRBJ2-3; 9 bases are shared with TRBD2. Germline CDR1 reads KGHSH; CDR2 reads LQKENI. The ends lost 3 bases at V and 3 bases at J; junction bases unmatched: 7. CDR3 length: 16 residues. CDR3 bases: TGTGCCAGCTCACCTTCCGGGACTAGCTGGACAGATACGCAGTATTTT. Translated: CASSPSGTSWTDTQYF.

This clone was recorded many times. This sequence joins TRBV4-1 and TRBJ2-1, with TRBD2 identical over 12 bases. Germline lookup yields CDR1 MGHRA and CDR2 YSYEKL. V shed 4 bases and J 8 bases; nucleotides not matched to a gene: 6. This CDR3 region has 15 residues. The CDR3 nucleotides are TGCGCCAGCAGCCGCACTAGCGGGAGGATGGATGAGCAGTTCTTC. Protein: CASSRTSGRMDEQFF.

This clone turned up a few times. This chain joins TRBV5-1 and TRBJ2-2, with D uncertain. The germline gives CDR1 SGHRS, CDR2 YFSETQ. The V and J ends lost 1 base and 0 bases respectively, with 10 bases between them. The CDR3 extends over 16 amino acids. The CDR3 region is CASSLSRITNTGELFF. CDR3 bases: TGCGCCAGCAGCTTGAGCAGGATCACGAACACCGGGGAGCTGTTTTTT.